The 12 T cell receptor beta chains below come from one sample, sequenced in a study of a mutant IDH1 vaccine in newly diagnosed glioma. Repertoires were generated with immunoSEQ multiplex PCR, while TCRdb's copy carries only in-frame clones and drops some. This table has tens of thousands of clones, more than 85% appearing once. Indicated time point: baseline, week 1 (first vaccination visit). Treatment denoted: pre-vaccination baseline after standard-of-care therapy. This material consisted of PBMCs, taken from a glioma patient treated with radiotherapy, temozolomide or both. These receptors were taken from a woman aged 40 to 55 with glioma.

V and J are TRBV4-1 and TRBJ2-5; 11 nucleotides line up with TRBD1. The CDR3 totals 17 residues. From germline, CDR1 is MGHRA and CDR2 YSYEKL. J gave up 5 bases and V 4 bases, and 12 bases lay outside the gene matches. The CDR3 here is CASSPLDRGRVDETQYF. For the CDR3, the DNA is TGCGCCAGCAGCCCGTTGGACAGGGGGCGCGTGGATGAGACCCAGTACTTC.

V and J are TRBV7-9 and TRBJ2-5, with D unclear. The ends were cut back, 1 base at V and 7 bases at J, with 7 bases in the middle. The V gene's germline CDR1 is SEHNR and CDR2 FQNEAQ (reference sequence). The CDR3 is 12 amino acids. The CDR3 loop is CASSLGPGTQYF. CDR3 in DNA: TGTGCCAGCAGCTTAGGGCCGGGGACCCAGTACTTC.

This clone appeared a few times. The genes are TRBV6-6 and TRBJ1-1, with D possibly TRBD1 on 5 matching bases. The germline V and J ends were trimmed by 2 bases and 4 bases, with 8 bases remaining between them. Per germline, CDR1 MNHNY and CDR2 SVGAGI (reference sequence). The CDR3 contains 13 residues. CDR3: CASSYEGLTEAFF. The CDR3 nucleotides read TGTGCCAGCAGTTACGAGGGGCTCACTGAAGCTTTCTTT.

The CDR3 protein is CASAPGNEQFF. The CDR3 DNA follows: TGTGCCTCAGCCCCGGGAAATGAGCAGTTCTTC. This sequence joins TRBV10-3 and TRBJ2-1; D perhaps matches TRBD2 (5 bases). Germline-derived CDR1 and CDR2 are ENHRY and SYGVKD. The CDR3 length is 11 residues. Trimming removed 11 bases at V and 7 bases at J, with 12 bases between.

This rearrangement joins TRBV5-6 to TRBJ1-5; D not resolved. Trimming removed 1 base from V and 7 bases from J, with 6 bases in between. CDR3 length: 12 residues. In germline, CDR1 is SGHDT, CDR2 YYEEEE. The CDR3 loop is CASSLYGQPQHF. The CDR3 DNA sequence: TGTGCCAGCAGCTTGTATGGACAGCCCCAGCATTTT.

The V gene is TRBV4-3, the J gene TRBJ2-7; perhaps TRBD1 as D (7 bases). The CDR3 length is 16 residues. Trimming took 2 bases from V and 1 from J, leaving 15 bases between them. The germline gives CDR1 LGHNA, CDR2 YSLEER. This CDR3 is CASSQFLAGGSYEQYF. The CDR3 nucleotides are TGCGCCAGCAGCCAATTTTTGGCAGGGGGGTCCTACGAGCAGTACTTC.

This clone was recorded once. The chain links TRBV5-1 to TRBJ1-5; 7 bases are shared with TRBD1. Germline trimming cut 0 bases from V and 3 bases from J; bases unmatched to any gene: 3. Germline V lookup: CDR1 SGHRS, CDR2 YFSETQ. CDR3 length equals 15 residues. DNA of the CDR3: TGCGCCAGCAGCTTGGGGCAGGGGGACAATCAGCCCCAGCATTTT. This translates into CASSLGQGDNQPQHF.

The chain employs TRBV7-9 and TRBJ1-2, with TRBD1 matching over 10 bases. This CDR3 is built from 14 residues. J gave up 7 bases and V 5 bases, and 7 bases lay outside the gene matches. Germline lookup yields CDR1 SEHNR and CDR2 FQNEAQ (reference sequence). The CDR3 sequence is CASSPRDRGIGYTF. In nucleotides, the CDR3 is TGTGCCAGCAGCCCCCGGGACAGGGGTATTGGCTACACCTTC.

The J gene is TRBJ2-1, the V gene TRBV5-1; tentative D call: TRBD1 (6 bases). The ends were cut back, 2 bases at V and 3 bases at J, with 18 bases in the middle. Germline CDR1 and CDR2: SGHRS and YFSETQ. The CDR3 has 17 residues. The CDR3 nucleotides read TGCGCCAGCAGCTTAATAGGACAGAGACAGGTCTACAATGAGCAGTTCTTC. Amino acid sequence: CASSLIGQRQVYNEQFF.

This sequence joins TRBV10-3 and TRBJ2-1; 11 nucleotides align to TRBD2. V was clipped by 6 bases and J by 10 bases; unmatched bases: 5. This CDR3 region has 13 residues. CDR1 is ENHRY, CDR2 SYGVKD, per germline. The CDR3 region has the DNA TGTGCCATCAGGGGTAGCGGGGGGGTGGAGCAGTTCTTC. Its translation: CAIRGSGGVEQFF.

This rearrangement joins TRBV6-5 to TRBJ2-3; 10 bases fit TRBD2. V gave up 3 bases and J gave up 9 bases; unmatched junction bases: 6. CDR3 length: 14 amino acids. The V gene's germline CDR1 is MNHEY and CDR2 SVGAGI. CDR3: CASSYASGSGTQYF. The CDR3 DNA reads as TGTGCCAGCAGTTATGCTAGCGGGAGTGGAACGCAGTATTTT.

The chain employs TRBV5-6 and TRBJ1-2; 7 nucleotides line up with TRBD1. Germline CDR1 SGHDT, CDR2 YYEEEE. The CDR3 is made up of 13 amino acids. Trimming at V came to 4 bases and at J to 8 bases, leaving 8 bases not matched to a gene. CDR3 coding DNA: TGTGCCAGCAGCACGACAGGGCCCTTGGGCTACACCTTC. Residues: CASSTTGPLGYTF.